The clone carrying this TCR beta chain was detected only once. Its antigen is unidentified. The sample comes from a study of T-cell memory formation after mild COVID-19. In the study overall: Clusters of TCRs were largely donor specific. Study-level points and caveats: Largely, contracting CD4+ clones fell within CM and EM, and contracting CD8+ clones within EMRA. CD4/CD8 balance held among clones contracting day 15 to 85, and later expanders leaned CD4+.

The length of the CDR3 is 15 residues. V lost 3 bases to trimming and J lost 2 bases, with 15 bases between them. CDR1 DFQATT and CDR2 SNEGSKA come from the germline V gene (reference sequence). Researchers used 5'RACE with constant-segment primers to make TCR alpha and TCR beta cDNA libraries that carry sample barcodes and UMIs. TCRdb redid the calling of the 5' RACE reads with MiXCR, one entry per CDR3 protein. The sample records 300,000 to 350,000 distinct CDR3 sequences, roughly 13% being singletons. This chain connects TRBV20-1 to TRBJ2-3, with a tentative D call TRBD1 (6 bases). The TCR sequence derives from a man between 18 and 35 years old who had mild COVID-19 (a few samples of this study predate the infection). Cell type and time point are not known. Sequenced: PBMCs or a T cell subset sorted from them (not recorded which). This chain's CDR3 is CSASSGAPLTDTQYF. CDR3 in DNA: TGCAGTGCTAGTTCAGGGGCCCCTCTCACAGATACGCAGTATTTT.